A single sample gave rise to the 9 T cell receptor beta chains below, sequenced in a study of T cell responses to AZD1222 COVID-19 vaccine. TCRdb's table, derived via immunoSEQ multiplex PCR, lists solely in-frame clones and lacks some. The sample records around 130,000 clones, 88% being singletons. The specimen comprised peripheral blood, sampled 28 days after the second AZD1222 dose. The receptors derive from an adult who received the AZD1222 COVID-19 vaccine.

This clone was detected once. The gene calls are TRBV28 and TRBJ1-2; no firm D call. CDR3 size: 14 residues. CDR1 is MDHEN and CDR2 is SYDVKM in the germline V gene. Between the trimmed V and J ends, which lost 0 bases and 5 bases, there was a span of 10 bases. The CDR3 spells CASSLWAQVYGYTF. CDR3 nucleotides: TGTGCCAGCAGTTTATGGGCGCAGGTATATGGCTACACCTTC.

CDR3 coding DNA: TGTGCCAGCAGTTTTGGTGTTGGGATCTACTATGGCTACACCTTC. Protein sequence: CASSFGVGIYYGYTF. The V and J genes are TRBV27 and TRBJ1-2; no clear D gene. This CDR3 has 15 residues. In germline, CDR1 is MNHEY, CDR2 SMNVEV (reference sequence). V was shortened by 3 bases and J by 3 bases, with 14 bases between the two germline ends.

This clone was observed once. In DNA, the CDR3 is TGCGCCAGCAGCCAATCCGCACATCAAGAGACCCAGTACTTC. This sequence encodes CASSQSAHQETQYF. The chain employs TRBV4-1 and TRBJ2-5; D is ambiguous. V gave up 2 bases and J gave up 2 bases, with 9 bases separating them. The germline V gene encodes CDR1 MGHRA and CDR2 YSYEKL. This CDR3 has 14 amino acids.

The chain combines TRBV7-8 with TRBJ1-1; D is uncertain. The CDR3 spans 13 residues. Trimming left V 2 bases short and J 2 bases short, with 6 bases between. Germline loops: CDR1 SGHVS, CDR2 FQNEAQ. CDR3 in DNA: TGTGCCAGCAGCTTACTGGAAAACACTGAAGCTTTCTTT. The encoded protein is CASSLLENTEAFF.

V and J are TRBV28 and TRBJ2-7, with 9 bases lining up with TRBD1. The CDR3 totals 15 residues. The trim removed 4 bases at V and 8 bases at J, leaving 12 bases unmatched. The germline gives CDR1 MDHEN, CDR2 SYDVKM. The CDR3 bases are TGTGCCAGCAGTTCAGACGGGACAGGGTATTTTCAGCAGTACTTC. The encoded protein is CASSSDGTGYFQQYF. Combining the CDR3 with reference TRBV28 and TRBJ2-7 gives the whole variable domain DVKVTQSSRYLVKRTGEKVFLECVQDMDHENMFWYRQDPGLGLRLIYFSYDVKMKEKGDIPEGYSVSREKKERFSLILESASTNQTSMYLCASSSDGTGYFQQYFGPGTRLTVT.

About this clone itself: A read error may account for a junction end that differs from germline. This chain uses TRBV6-1 with TRBJ2-3; D unresolved. CDR1 and CDR2 (germline): MNHNS, SASEGT. The CDR3 runs to 13 residues. CDR3 loop: CASSEGTTDTQYF. CDR3 in DNA: TGTGCCAGCAGCGAAGGTACCACAGATACGCAGTATTTT.

The chain is built from TRBV5-6 and TRBJ1-5; the D is unclear. This CDR3 comprises 16 residues. The V and J ends lost 2 bases and 3 bases respectively, with 15 bases between them. CDR1 and CDR2 from the germline V gene are SGHDT and YYEEEE. The CDR3 nucleotides are TGTGCCAGCAGCTTTGGAGGTCAAAGGCCCAATCAGCCCCAGCATTTT. Protein product: CASSFGGQRPNQPQHF. Full variable domain (rest looked up from reference TRBV5-6 and TRBJ1-5): DAGVTQSPTHLIKTRGQQVTLRCSPKSGHDTVSWYQQALGQGPQFIFQYYEEEERQRGNFPDRFSGHQFPNYSSELNVNALLLGDSALYLCASSFGGQRPNQPQHFGDGTRLSIL.

The chain links TRBV7-2 to TRBJ2-5; TRBD1 might be the D (6 bases). The CDR3 runs 15 residues. Germline loops: CDR1 SGHTA, CDR2 FQGNSA. V was clipped by 2 bases and J by 5 bases, with 15 bases between them. Written as DNA, the CDR3 is TGTGCCAGCAGCTTAATCAGGGGACAACGGGAGACCCAGTACTTC. Its translation is CASSLIRGQRETQYF.

V gene TRBV19 combines with J gene TRBJ1-5; no clear D. V lost 5 bases and J lost 4, with 6 bases in between. Germline-derived CDR1 and CDR2 are LNHDA and SQIVND (reference sequence). CDR3 length: 12 residues. Written as DNA, the CDR3 is TGTGCCAGTAGTGGCCGGAATCAGCCCCAGCATTTT. Residues: CASSGRNQPQHF.